In this sample, the clone carrying this T cell receptor beta chain turned up a few times. Antigen specificity is unknown. This specimen belongs to a study of Graves' ophthalmopathy and Graves' hyperthyroidism. Study-level results: A majority of expanded thyroid clonotypes exceeding 0.001 frequency were likewise present in blood.

For repertoire sequencing, the TCR beta CDR3 regions were amplified from RNA transcripts. RT-PCR in the first round used HTBI primers; a second-round multiplex PCR followed. MiXCR, applied by TCRdb to the multiplex PCR reads, yields one record per CDR3 protein. Of a few hundred thousand distinct CDR3 sequences detected, approximately 18% appear once; the ten largest clones hold around 2.4%. Exclusion criteria comprised other autoimmune diseases, uncontrolled infections, pregnancy or lactation in patients. The receptor was isolated from an adult woman with stable Graves' hyperthyroidism. The specimen sequenced was peripheral blood.

CDR3 in DNA: TGTGCCAGCACGGGGGGTACCTACGAGCAGTACTTC. This encodes CASTGGTYEQYF. V and J are TRBV12-3 or TRBV12-4 and TRBJ2-7, with TRBD2 matching 7 bases. V was pared by 7 bases and J by 2 bases, with 2 bases of the junction left unmatched. This CDR3 spans 12 amino acids.